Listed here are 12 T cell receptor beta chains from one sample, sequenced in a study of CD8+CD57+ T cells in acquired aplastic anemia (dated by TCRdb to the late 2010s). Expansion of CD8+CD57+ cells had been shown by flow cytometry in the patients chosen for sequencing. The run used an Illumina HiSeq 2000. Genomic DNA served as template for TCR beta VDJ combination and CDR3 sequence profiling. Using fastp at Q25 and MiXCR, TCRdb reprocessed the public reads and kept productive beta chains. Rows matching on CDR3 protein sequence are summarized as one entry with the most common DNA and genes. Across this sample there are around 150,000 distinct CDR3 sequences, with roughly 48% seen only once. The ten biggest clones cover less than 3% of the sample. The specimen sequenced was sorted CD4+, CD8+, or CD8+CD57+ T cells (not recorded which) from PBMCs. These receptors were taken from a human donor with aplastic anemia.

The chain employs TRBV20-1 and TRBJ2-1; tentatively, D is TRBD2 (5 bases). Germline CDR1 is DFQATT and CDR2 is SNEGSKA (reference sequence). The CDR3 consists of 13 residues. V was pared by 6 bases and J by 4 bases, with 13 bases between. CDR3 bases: TGCAGTGCCGTCGGGGAGACTTACAATGAGCAGTTCTTC. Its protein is CSAVGETYNEQFF.

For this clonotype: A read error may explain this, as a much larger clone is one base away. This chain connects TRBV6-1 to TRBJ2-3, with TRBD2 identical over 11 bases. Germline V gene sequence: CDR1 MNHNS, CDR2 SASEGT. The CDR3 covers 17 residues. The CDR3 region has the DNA TGTGCCAGCAGGGCCACTAGCGGGAGTGGGGCCACAGATACGCGGTATTTT. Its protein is CASRATSGSGATDTRYF.

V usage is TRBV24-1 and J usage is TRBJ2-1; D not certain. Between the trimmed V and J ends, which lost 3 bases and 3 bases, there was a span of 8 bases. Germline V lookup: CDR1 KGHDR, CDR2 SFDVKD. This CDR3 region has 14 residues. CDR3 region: CATSDTQFYNEQFF. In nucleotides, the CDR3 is TGTGCCACCAGTGATACACAGTTCTACAATGAGCAGTTCTTC.

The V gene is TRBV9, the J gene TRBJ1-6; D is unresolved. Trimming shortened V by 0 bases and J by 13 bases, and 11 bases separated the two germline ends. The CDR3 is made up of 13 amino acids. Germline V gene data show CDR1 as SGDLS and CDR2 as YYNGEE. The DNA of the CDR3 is TGTGCCAGCAGCGTAGGAGGCATTAATCCCCTCCACTTT. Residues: CASSVGGINPLHF.

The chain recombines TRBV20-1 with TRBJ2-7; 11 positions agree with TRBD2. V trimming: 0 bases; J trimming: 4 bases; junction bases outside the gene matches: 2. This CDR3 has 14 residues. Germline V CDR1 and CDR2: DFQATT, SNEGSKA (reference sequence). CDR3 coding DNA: TGCAGTGCTAGAGATTGGACTAGCGGGTACGAGCAGTACTTC. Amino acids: CSARDWTSGYEQYF.

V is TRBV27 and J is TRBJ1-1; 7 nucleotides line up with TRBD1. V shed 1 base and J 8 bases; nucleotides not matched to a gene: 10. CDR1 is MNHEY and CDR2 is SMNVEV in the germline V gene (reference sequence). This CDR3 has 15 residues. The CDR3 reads CASSLYKFGTVEAFF. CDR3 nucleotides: TGTGCCAGCAGTTTATATAAATTCGGGACAGTAGAAGCTTTCTTT.

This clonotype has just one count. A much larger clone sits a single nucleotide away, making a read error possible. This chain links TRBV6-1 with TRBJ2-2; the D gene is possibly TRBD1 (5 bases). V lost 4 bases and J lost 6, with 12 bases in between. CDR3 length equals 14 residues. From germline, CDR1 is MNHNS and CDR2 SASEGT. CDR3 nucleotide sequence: TGTGCCAGCAGTGTCGGACATAATCCCGGGGAGCTGTTTTTT. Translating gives CASSVGHNPGELFF.

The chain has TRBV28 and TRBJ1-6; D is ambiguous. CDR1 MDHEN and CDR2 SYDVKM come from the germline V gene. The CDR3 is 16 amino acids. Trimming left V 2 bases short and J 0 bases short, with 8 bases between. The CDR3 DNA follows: TGTGCCAGCAGTTTAAGGGAGTCCTCCTATAATTCACCCCTCCACTTT. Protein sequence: CASSLRESSYNSPLHF.

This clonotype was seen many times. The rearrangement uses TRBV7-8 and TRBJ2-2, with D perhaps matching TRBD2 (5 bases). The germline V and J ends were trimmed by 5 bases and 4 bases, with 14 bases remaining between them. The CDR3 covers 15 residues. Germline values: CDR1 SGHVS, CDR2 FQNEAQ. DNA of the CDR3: TGTGCCAGCAGCGAAAGGACTTCGGGCACCGGGGAGCTGTTTTTT. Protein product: CASSERTSGTGELFF.

Here the CDR3 reads CASMDSQYF. The CDR3 DNA follows: TGTGCCAGTATGGATTCGCAGTATTTT. V usage is TRBV19 and J usage is TRBJ2-3; D not resolved. Trimming removed 7 bases at V and 10 bases at J, with 6 bases between. This CDR3 spans 9 amino acids. From germline, CDR1 is LNHDA and CDR2 SQIVND (reference sequence). The full variable domain, in which reference TRBV19 and TRBJ2-3 provide the parts outside the CDR3, is DGGITQSPKYLFRKEGQNVTLSCEQNLNHDAMYWYRQDPGQGLRLIYYSQIVNDFQKGDIAEGYSVSREKKESFPLTVTSAQKNPTAFYLCASMDSQYFGPGTRLTVL.

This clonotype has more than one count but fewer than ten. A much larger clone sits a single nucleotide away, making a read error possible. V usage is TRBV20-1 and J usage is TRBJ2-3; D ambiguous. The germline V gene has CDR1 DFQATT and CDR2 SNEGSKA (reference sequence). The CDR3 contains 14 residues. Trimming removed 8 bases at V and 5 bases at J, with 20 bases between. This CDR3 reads CSTINPQHRDTQYF. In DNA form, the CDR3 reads TGCAGTACTATTAACCCTCAACACAGAGATACGCAGTATTTT.

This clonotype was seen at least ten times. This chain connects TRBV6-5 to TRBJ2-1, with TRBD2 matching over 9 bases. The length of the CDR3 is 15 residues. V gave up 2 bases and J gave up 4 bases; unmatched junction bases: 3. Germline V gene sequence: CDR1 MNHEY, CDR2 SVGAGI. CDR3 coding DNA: TGTGCCAGCAGTTACCGTCTAGCGGGATACAATGAGCAGTTCTTC. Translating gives CASSYRLAGYNEQFF.